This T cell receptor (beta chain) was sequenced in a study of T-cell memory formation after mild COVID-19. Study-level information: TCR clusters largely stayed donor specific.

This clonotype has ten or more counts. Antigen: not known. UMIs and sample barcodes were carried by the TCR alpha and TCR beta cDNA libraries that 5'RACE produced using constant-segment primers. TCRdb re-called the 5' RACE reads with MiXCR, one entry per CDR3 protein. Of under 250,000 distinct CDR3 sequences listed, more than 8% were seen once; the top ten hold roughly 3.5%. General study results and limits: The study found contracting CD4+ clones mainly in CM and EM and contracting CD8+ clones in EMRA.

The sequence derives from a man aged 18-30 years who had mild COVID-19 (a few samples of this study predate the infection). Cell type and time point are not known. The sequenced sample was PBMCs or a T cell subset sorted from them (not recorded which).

The CDR3 DNA follows: TGCGCCAGCAGCCCCCTAGCGGGGGACAATGAGCAGTTCTTC. Residues: CASSPLAGDNEQFF. The chain couples TRBV5-1 to TRBJ2-1, with TRBD2 identical over 10 bases. Germline trimming cut 4 bases from V and 5 bases from J; bases unmatched to any gene: 3. Germline V gene data show CDR1 as SGHRS and CDR2 as YFSETQ. This CDR3 is built from 14 residues.